This is a list of T cell receptor beta chains from one sample in a study of HIV-infected patients and healthy controls. Each CDR3 protein gets one entry after TCRdb re-called the 5' RACE reads with MiXCR. The table has 18,000 or so distinct CDR3 sequences, approximately 9.1% seen once; the top ten hold 5% to 7%. Sequenced: blood. These receptors all come from an adult in good health. The CDR3 runs from the conserved cysteine through the conserved F or W. Each record gives: D gene, J gene, CDR3 length, V gene, clone size, CDR3 DNA, CDR3 protein. The D gene is left open where the match is weak. Part of the rows lack a size; the others show once, few, many or a class for expanded clones.

.,TRBJ1-6,14,TRBV12-3/TRBV12-4,few,TGTGCCAGCAGTTTTGAGGGCCGTAATTCACCCCTCCACTTT,CASSFEGRNSPLHF
.,TRBJ1-5,13,TRBV6-5,.,TGTGCCAGCCGACAGGCCCTCAATCAGCCCCAGCATTTT,CASRQALNQPQHF
.,TRBJ1-5,13,TRBV3-1,.,TGTGCCAGCAGTCGACAGGGCAATCAGCCCCAGCATTTT,CASSRQGNQPQHF
.,TRBJ2-5,11,TRBV7-2,medium-sized,TGTGCCAGCAGCCCGGGGGAGACCCAGTACTTC,CASSPGETQYF
.,TRBJ2-2,14,TRBV2,.,TGTGCCAGCAACGGGGAGTCCCGGGGCGGGGAGCTGTTTTTT,CASNGESRGGELFF
.,TRBJ2-5,14,TRBV30,few,TGTGCCTGGAGCGGGGGGCTATACCAAGAGACCCAGTACTTC,CAWSGGLYQETQYF
.,TRBJ1-1,14,TRBV27,many,TGTGCCAGCAGTTTTCGTCAGGGATTCACTGAAGCTTTCTTT,CASSFRQGFTEAFF
.,TRBJ2-5,16,TRBV3-1,many,TGTGCCAGCAGCCCTCAAGGCAGGGTGGGACAAGAGACCCAGTACTTC,CASSPQGRVGQETQYF
TRBD2,TRBJ2-1,15,TRBV3-1,.,TGTGCCAGCAGCCGAGAGGGGACTAGCAGGAATGAGCAGTTCTTC,CASSREGTSRNEQFF
TRBD2,TRBJ2-7,11,TRBV4-1,medium-sized,TGCGCCAGCCGGGAGGGGGACGAGCAGTACTTC,CASREGDEQYF
TRBD2,TRBJ2-1,14,TRBV4-1,many,TGCGCCAGCCGGGAGGGATACGGAAACAATGAGCAGTTCTTC,CASREGYGNNEQFF
.,TRBJ2-2,14,TRBV28,medium-sized,TGTGCCAGCAGACCTCCGGGCCAAAATCGGGAGCTGTTTTTT,CASRPPGQNRELFF
.,TRBJ2-6,16,TRBV6-6,.,TGTGCCAGCAGTTACTCGATCGGTTCTGGGGCCAACGTCCTGACTTTC,CASSYSIGSGANVLTF
.,TRBJ2-7,12,TRBV28,many,TGTGCCAGCACCCAATCCTCCTCGGGGCAGTACTTC,CASTQSSSGQYF
.,TRBJ1-1,15,TRBV7-6,few,TGTGCCAGCAGCCGCCAGACAGGCATGAACACTGAAGCTTTCTTT,CASSRQTGMNTEAFF
.,TRBJ1-1,13,TRBV29-1,many,TGCAGCGTATCAAGAAGGTTGAACACTGAAGCTTTCTTT,CSVSRRLNTEAFF
.,TRBJ2-1,13,TRBV7-2,many,TGTGCCAGCAGTCTCCAGCGGGCGAATGAGCAGTTCTTC,CASSLQRANEQFF
.,TRBJ2-5,13,TRBV5-6,many,TGTGCCAGCAGCTTTCGATCGCAAGAGACCCAGTACTTC,CASSFRSQETQYF
.,TRBJ1-6,19,TRBV27,many,TGTGCCAGCAGCCTAACCGGGACCCTGGGGGGGGGCTATAATTCACCCCTCCACTTT,CASSLTGTLGGGYNSPLHF
TRBD1,TRBJ1-5,14,TRBV20-1,few,TGCAGTGCCCAGGTGCCGACAGGGAATCAGCCCCAGCATTTT,CSAQVPTGNQPQHF
TRBD1,TRBJ1-1,12,TRBV27,many,TGTGCCAGCAGTACGACAGGGCTCGAAGCTTTCTTT,CASSTTGLEAFF
TRBD1,TRBJ2-3,15,TRBV29-1,.,TGCAGCGTGGGGGACCCCTACAGGGGTGGAGATACGCAGTATTTT,CSVGDPYRGGDTQYF
.,TRBJ1-1,11,TRBV7-9,.,TGTGCCAGCAGCCGTAGCACTGAAGCTTTCTTT,CASSRSTEAFF
.,TRBJ2-3,16,TRBV10-3,few,TGTGCCATCAAAACCGCGACTGCTACTAGCACAGATACGCAGTATTTT,CAIKTATATSTDTQYF
.,TRBJ1-1,14,TRBV4-1,.,TGCGCCAGCAGCCCCGCCCCAAGTCACACTGAAGCTTTCTTT,CASSPAPSHTEAFF
.,TRBJ1-1,13,TRBV5-6,.,TGTGCCAGCAGTCCCTTCATGAACACTGAAGCTTTCTTT,CASSPFMNTEAFF
.,TRBJ2-2,16,TRBV7-2,few,TGTGCCAGCAGCTTATTCGGCGGAAGAAACACCGGGGAGCTGTTTTTT,CASSLFGGRNTGELFF
TRBD2,TRBJ2-3,16,TRBV12-3/TRBV12-4,medium-sized,TGTGCCACCCAACTAGCGGGAGGGCCGGGTATAGATACGCAGTATTTT,CATQLAGGPGIDTQYF
TRBD1,TRBJ1-1,13,TRBV7-9,many,TGTGCCAGCACCTCACTGGGACAGGAAGAAGCTTTCTTT,CASTSLGQEEAFF
.,TRBJ2-7,15,TRBV29-1,many,TGCAGCGTTGAAGATCGAGGGTTCTGGGGGGACGAGCAGTACTTC,CSVEDRGFWGDEQYF
.,TRBJ2-3,16,TRBV27,many,TGTGCCAGCAGTTTTCTGTCCTATTCTAGCACAGATACGCAGTATTTT,CASSFLSYSSTDTQYF
.,TRBJ1-5,10,TRBV6-1,few,TGTGCCAGCAGTGAAAGGGAGAAGCATTTT,CASSEREKHF
.,TRBJ1-1,14,TRBV7-2,many,TGTGCCAGCAGCTTAAAGCCGAGGAACACTGAAGCTTTCTTT,CASSLKPRNTEAFF
TRBD2,TRBJ2-1,14,TRBV29-1,.,TGCAGCGGGGAGACTAGCGGGGCCCGCAATGAGCAGTTCTTC,CSGETSGARNEQFF
.,TRBJ2-7,11,TRBV20-1,.,TGCAGTGCGCAAGACCCCCGCGAGCAGTACTTC,CSAQDPREQYF
.,TRBJ2-3,14,TRBV29-1,medium-sized,TGCAGCGTTGAATGGCTGACCCGCACAGATACGCAGTATTTT,CSVEWLTRTDTQYF
TRBD1,TRBJ1-2,16,TRBV7-8,many,TGTGCCAGCAGCCCGCACAGGGGTTATTCTAACTATGGCTACACCTTC,CASSPHRGYSNYGYTF
.,TRBJ2-4,13,TRBV5-6,few,TGTGCCAGCAGCTCCTTAGCCAAAAACATTCAGTACTTC,CASSSLAKNIQYF
.,TRBJ2-7,13,TRBV6-1,many,TGTGCCAGCAGGGAGACGGTATTCTACGAGCAGTACTTC,CASRETVFYEQYF
.,TRBJ2-1,14,TRBV5-1,few,TGCGCCAGCAGCTTTGATGGCGGAGGGCGTGAGCAGTTCTTC,CASSFDGGGREQFF
.,TRBJ2-6,19,TRBV7-8,many,TGTGCCAGCAGCTTAAGGATTTGGGGACGTACCTCTGGGGCCAACGTCCTGACTTTC,CASSLRIWGRTSGANVLTF
TRBD2,TRBJ2-7,15,TRBV7-8,many,TGTGCCAGCAGCTTACGGGCGGGAGGGCCGGCCGAGCAGTACTTC,CASSLRAGGPAEQYF
TRBD2,TRBJ2-5,16,TRBV5-6,many,TGTGCCAGCAGCACGGGAGGCGGGAGAGGGGCAGAGACCCAGTACTTC,CASSTGGGRGAETQYF
.,TRBJ2-2,14,TRBV4-1,medium-sized,TGCGCCAGCAGCCAAGAAGGATTGGCCGGGGAGCTGTTTTTT,CASSQEGLAGELFF
.,TRBJ1-4,14,TRBV6-6,.,TGTGCCAGCAGTTACGGGAGGGTACAAGAAAAACTGTTTTTT,CASSYGRVQEKLFF
.,TRBJ1-2,14,TRBV12-3/TRBV12-4,many,TGTGCCAGCAGTTTTGACGAGGGTAACTATGGCTACACCTTC,CASSFDEGNYGYTF